The TCR beta chain under discussion was sequenced for a study of radiotherapy plus CTLA-4 blockade in lung cancer. As for the study in general: Disease control reached over 30%, with objective responses in 15% to 20%. Study-level points and caveats: It was early blood T cell clone dynamics, with interferon-beta, that reportedly best predicted response. Blood-borne expansion of tumor-derived TCR clones followed radiotherapy plus ipilimumab.

The V gene's germline CDR1 is LNHDA and CDR2 SQIVND (reference sequence). V lost 2 bases to trimming and J lost 6 bases, with 10 bases between them. The CDR3 is made up of 13 amino acids. In regard to this clone: The antigen remains undetermined.

The data were produced by immunoSEQ multiplex PCR, yet TCRdb's version contains in-frame clones alone and is incomplete. The profile shows roughly 78,000 clones, around four fifths of them singletons. It was focal radiation plus CTLA-4 blockade with ipilimumab that patients with chemo-refractory metastatic non-small-cell lung cancer received. The clonotype comes from a human donor with non-small cell lung cancer who had a complete response to radiotherapy plus ipilimumab. This chain links TRBV19 with TRBJ1-2, with D possibly matching TRBD1 (5 bases). The sample here was peripheral blood, taken from a patient treated with radiotherapy plus ipilimumab. The CDR3 DNA reads as TGTGCCAGTAGTATAATTCAGACAGATGGCTACACCTTC. Its protein product is CASSIIQTDGYTF.